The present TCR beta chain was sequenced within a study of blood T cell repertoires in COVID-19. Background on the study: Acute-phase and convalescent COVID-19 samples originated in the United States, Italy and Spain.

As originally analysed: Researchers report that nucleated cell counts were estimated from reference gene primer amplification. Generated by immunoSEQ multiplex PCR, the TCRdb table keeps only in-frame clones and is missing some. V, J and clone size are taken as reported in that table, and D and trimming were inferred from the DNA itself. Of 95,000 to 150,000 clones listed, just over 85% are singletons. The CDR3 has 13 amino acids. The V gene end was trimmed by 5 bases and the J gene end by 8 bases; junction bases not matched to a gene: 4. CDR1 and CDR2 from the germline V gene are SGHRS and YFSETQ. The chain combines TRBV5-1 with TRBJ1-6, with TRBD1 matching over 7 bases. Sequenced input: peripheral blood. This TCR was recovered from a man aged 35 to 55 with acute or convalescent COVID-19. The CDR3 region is CASSSGTDSPLHF. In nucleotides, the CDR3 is TGCGCCAGCAGTTCCGGGACAGATTCACCCCTCCACTTT.